One sample yielded the 29 T cell receptor beta chains listed below, sequenced in a study of T cell responses to AZD1222 COVID-19 vaccine. Generated by immunoSEQ multiplex PCR, the TCRdb table keeps only in-frame clones and is missing some. The sample gives 120,000 or so clones, 85% to 95% of which show up once; about 3% is in the top ten. Source: peripheral blood, taken 28 days after the second AZD1222 dose. Receptors originate from an adult who received the AZD1222 COVID-19 vaccine.

This sequence joins TRBV7-7 and TRBJ2-1, with 8 bases identical to TRBD2. Germline loops: CDR1 SSHAT, CDR2 FNYEAQ (reference sequence). This CDR3 has 15 residues. Trimming at V came to 3 bases and at J to 6 bases, leaving 7 bases not matched to a gene. The CDR3 nucleotides are TGTGCCAGCAGCTTTGAAGCGGGAGCGGGCAATGAGCAGTTCTTC. It codes for CASSFEAGAGNEQFF.

The genes are TRBV3-1 (or the pseudogene TRBV3-2) and TRBJ2-3; D is undetermined. V lost 0 bases and J 1 base, leaving 8 bases between the germline ends. This CDR3 comprises 15 residues. CDR1 is LGHDT, CDR2 YNNKEL, per germline (reference sequence). CDR3 DNA sequence: TGTGCCAGCAGCCAAGAACTCCTAGGCACAGATACGCAGTATTTT. It translates to CASSQELLGTDTQYF.

The genes are TRBV11-2 and TRBJ2-6; TRBD2 matches 7 bases. The junction had 12 bases not matched to a gene; V was cut back by 7 bases and J by 0 bases. CDR3 size: 18 residues. In germline, CDR1 is SGHAT, CDR2 FQNNGV. Here the CDR3 reads CASTLPGRGFSGANVLTF. The DNA for the CDR3 is TGTGCCAGCACCCTACCGGGGAGGGGCTTCTCTGGGGCCAACGTCCTGACTTTC.

The genes are TRBV4-1 and TRBJ1-3; 9 nucleotides align to TRBD1. Losses at the gene ends were 1 base for V and 4 bases for J; bases not matched to a gene: 11. The CDR3 spans 18 residues. Germline V gene lookup returns CDR1 MGHRA and CDR2 YSYEKL. Written as DNA, the CDR3 is TGCGCCAGCAGCCAAGCCGGGACAGGGAGTAGGGCCGGAAACACCATATATTTT. Its protein is CASSQAGTGSRAGNTIYF.

The J gene is TRBJ1-2, the V gene TRBV2; D is uncertain. The V end lost 2 bases, the J end lost 2 bases, and 9 bases lay between the germline ends. The CDR3 totals 14 residues. Looked up from germline, CDR1 is SNHLY and CDR2 is FYNNEI. The CDR3 loop is CASSERDRNYGYTF. The DNA of the CDR3 is TGTGCCAGCAGTGAAAGGGATCGCAACTATGGCTACACCTTC.

This chain uses TRBV5-1 with TRBJ1-4; tentative D call: TRBD1 (5 bases). Germline CDR1 is SGHRS and CDR2 is YFSETQ. This CDR3 has 15 residues. Trimming shortened V by 1 base and J by 5 bases, and 12 bases separated the two germline ends. The CDR3 spells CASSLQGDVNEKLFF. The CDR3 bases are TGCGCCAGCAGCTTGCAGGGTGACGTAAATGAAAAACTGTTTTTT.

This chain connects TRBV14 to TRBJ2-4; TRBD2 might be the D (5 bases). Germline values: CDR1 SGHDN, CDR2 FVKESK. Trimming took off 4 bases at V and 0 bases at J, with 7 bases between the two ends. The CDR3 has 14 amino acids. The CDR3 DNA is TGTGCCAGCAGCCGGGAGCTAGCCAAAAACATTCAGTACTTC. It translates to CASSRELAKNIQYF.

The chain uses TRBV19 and TRBJ1-6; TRBD1 aligns across 7 bases. CDR1 and CDR2 from the germline V gene are LNHDA and SQIVND (reference sequence). This CDR3 has 16 amino acids. With 4 bases clipped from V and 4 bases from J, the junction kept 7 bases outside the gene matches. DNA for the CDR3: TGTGCCAGTAGTAACATACGACAGGGTTATAATTCACCCCTCCACTTT. Translating gives CASSNIRQGYNSPLHF.

This clone was detected a few times. This chain links TRBV2 with TRBJ2-5; D unclear. The CDR3 runs 13 residues. Germline CDR1 reads SNHLY; CDR2 reads FYNNEI. V was trimmed by 6 bases and J by 0 bases, leaving 8 bases between them. The CDR3 bases are TGTGCCAGCAGGCCTGACGACCAAGAGACCCAGTACTTC. Its translation: CASRPDDQETQYF. The full variable domain, completed using reference TRBV2 and TRBJ2-5, is EPEVTQTPSHQVTQMGQEVILRCVPISNHLYFYWYRQILGQKVEFLVSFYNNEISEKSEIFDDQFSVERPDGSNFTLKIRSTKLEDSAMYFCASRPDDQETQYFGPGTRLLVL.

The chain links TRBV14 to TRBJ1-1; 7 nucleotides agree with TRBD1. Germline CDR1 SGHDN, CDR2 FVKESK. The CDR3 covers 12 residues. The ends lost 4 bases at V and 10 bases at J; junction bases unmatched: 6. CDR3 nucleotides: TGTGCCAGCAGCCTGACAGGGCCGGCAGCTTTCTTT. Encoded protein: CASSLTGPAAFF.

The rearrangement links TRBV5-8 to TRBJ1-2, with TRBD1 matching over 7 bases. J lost 5 bases, V lost 4 bases, and 5 bases had no gene match. The length of the CDR3 is 13 residues. Per the germline V gene, CDR1 is SGHTS and CDR2 is YDEGEE. The DNA of the CDR3 is TGTGCCAGCAGCCTATCGACAGGGTATGGCTACACCTTC. Encoded protein: CASSLSTGYGYTF.

As for this clone: Relative to the germline gene, one junction end is altered; a read error may explain this. The chain carries TRBV18 and TRBJ2-1, with 11 bases lining up with TRBD2. In germline, CDR1 is KGHSH, CDR2 LQKENI. The CDR3 contains 11 residues. The CDR3 DNA sequence: TGTGCCAGCTCTCCCGGGACTAGCGGAATCTTC. Amino acids: CASSPGTSGIF.

V and J are TRBV29-1 and TRBJ1-4, with D perhaps matching TRBD1 (6 bases). Germline V lookup: CDR1 SQVTM, CDR2 ANQGSEA. Trimming removed 7 bases at V and 1 base at J, with 10 bases between. The CDR3 has 13 residues. CDR3 nucleotides: TGCAGCGCGGAGGGGGGAACTAATGAAAAACTGTTTTTT. Translating it yields CSAEGGTNEKLFF.

The V and J genes are TRBV7-7 and TRBJ2-5; TRBD1 might be the D (6 bases). Trimming took off 5 bases at V and 2 bases at J, with 12 bases between the two ends. The CDR3 totals 14 residues. Germline CDR1 reads SSHAT; CDR2 reads FNYEAQ (reference sequence). The CDR3 bases are TGTGCCAGCAGCATTAGTAGGGGGCAAGAGACCCAGTACTTC. The encoded protein is CASSISRGQETQYF.

This rearrangement joins TRBV5-6 to TRBJ1-1, with D unclear. The CDR3 sequence is 14 residues long. Deletions cut 0 bases from V and 2 bases from J, with 8 bases between. Per the germline V gene, CDR1 is SGHDT and CDR2 is YYEEEE. CDR3 residues: CASSLAPGNTEAFF. The DNA for the CDR3 is TGTGCCAGCAGCTTGGCCCCGGGAAACACTGAAGCTTTCTTT. Full variable domain (remainder filled in from reference TRBV5-6 and TRBJ1-1): DAGVTQSPTHLIKTRGQQVTLRCSPKSGHDTVSWYQQALGQGPQFIFQYYEEEERQRGNFPDRFSGHQFPNYSSELNVNALLLGDSALYLCASSLAPGNTEAFFGQGTRLTVV.

The chain is built from TRBV6-5 and TRBJ2-7; possibly TRBD1 for D (5 bases). The CDR3 covers 14 residues. Per germline, CDR1 MNHEY and CDR2 SVGAGI. The germline V and J ends were trimmed by 8 bases and 4 bases, with 18 bases remaining between them. The DNA for the CDR3 is TGTGCCAGCGGTAGTGTGGGGCGCGGATACGAGCAGTACTTC. Residues: CASGSVGRGYEQYF.

The J gene is TRBJ1-1, the V gene TRBV18; D not resolved. The CDR3 runs to 18 residues. CDR1 and CDR2 (germline): KGHSH, LQKENI. With 2 bases removed from V and 0 bases from J, the gap between germline ends came to 19 bases. The CDR3 protein is CASSPLRSRSGMNTEAFF. The CDR3 DNA reads TGTGCCAGCTCACCATTGAGGTCAAGAAGTGGCATGAACACTGAAGCTTTCTTT.

The chain uses TRBV30 and TRBJ1-1; no clear D gene. The CDR3 has 12 amino acids. The V and J ends lost 0 bases and 4 bases respectively, with 6 bases between them. Germline loops: CDR1 GTSNPN, CDR2 SVGIG (reference sequence). The CDR3 here is CAWSVSITEAFF. CDR3 DNA sequence: TGTGCCTGGAGTGTAAGTATCACTGAAGCTTTCTTT.

This clone is medium-sized within its sample. V and J are TRBV13 and TRBJ1-3; D might be TRBD1 (5 bases). The germline gives CDR1 PRHDT, CDR2 FYEKMQ (reference sequence). V was cut by 0 bases and J by 4 bases, with 10 bases left in between. This CDR3 region has 15 residues. The CDR3 sequence: CASSLGRDGGNTIYF. In nucleotides, the CDR3 is TGTGCCAGCAGCTTAGGCAGGGACGGAGGAAACACCATATATTTT.

The chain couples TRBV6-4 to TRBJ2-1, with D possibly being TRBD2 (5 bases). This CDR3 comprises 16 residues. The V and J ends lost 2 bases and 4 bases respectively, with 15 bases between them. The germline V gene encodes CDR1 MRHNA and CDR2 SNTAGT. CDR3 residues: CASSDQSLAPYNEQFF. The CDR3 DNA sequence: TGTGCCAGCAGTGACCAATCATTAGCGCCGTACAATGAGCAGTTCTTC.

A single count supports this clone. The chain carries TRBV19 and TRBJ2-2, with TRBD1 identical over 9 bases. Germline loops: CDR1 LNHDA, CDR2 SQIVND (reference sequence). Losses at the gene ends were 10 bases for V and 4 bases for J; bases not matched to a gene: 10. This CDR3 has 15 amino acids. As DNA, the CDR3 is TGTGCCACCCGACGAACAGGGGGCGTCACCGGGGAGCTGTTTTTT. Amino acids: CATRRTGGVTGELFF.

This chain uses TRBV11-2 with TRBJ2-3; 7 positions match TRBD2. Looked up from germline, CDR1 is SGHAT and CDR2 is FQNNGV. This CDR3 region has 16 residues. V was pared by 5 bases and J by 0 bases, with 8 bases of the junction left unmatched. CDR3 protein: CASSQGAGPSTDTQYF. The CDR3 region has the DNA TGTGCCAGCAGCCAGGGAGCGGGGCCAAGCACAGATACGCAGTATTTT.

J is TRBJ2-4 and V is TRBV12-5; perhaps TRBD2 as D (7 bases). CDR3 length: 16 residues. From germline, CDR1 is LGHNT and CDR2 FRNRAP. The germline V and J ends were trimmed by 7 bases and 1 base, with 17 bases remaining between them. This chain's CDR3 is CASVPRGAAAKNIQYF. CDR3 coding DNA: TGTGCTAGTGTCCCCCGGGGGGCCGCGGCCAAAAACATTCAGTACTTC.

The gene calls are TRBV5-1 and TRBJ1-3; the match to TRBD1 covers 7 bases. There are 15 residues in the CDR3. The J segment lost 2 bases and the V segment lost 5 bases, leaving 7 bases of the junction unmatched. CDR1 and CDR2 (germline): SGHRS, YFSETQ. In nucleotides, the CDR3 is TGCGCCAGCAGGCCAGGGGGAAGCCCTGGAAACACCATATATTTT. Protein: CASRPGGSPGNTIYF.

J is TRBJ1-5 and V is TRBV3-1 (or the pseudogene TRBV3-2); tentative D call: TRBD1 (6 bases). CDR3 length: 15 amino acids. CDR1 is LGHDT, CDR2 YNNKEL, per germline (reference sequence). V gave up 5 bases and J gave up 5 bases, with 16 bases separating them. In DNA, the CDR3 is TGTGCCAGCAGCAGGGGGACCGGGGGGTATCAGCCCCAGCATTTT. It encodes CASSRGTGGYQPQHF.

V gene TRBV18 combines with J gene TRBJ1-5, with 8 bases lining up with TRBD1. With 5 bases clipped from V and 0 bases from J, the junction kept 9 bases outside the gene matches. The CDR3 contains 17 residues. CDR1 and CDR2 from the germline V gene are KGHSH and LQKENI. CDR3 in DNA: TGTGCCAGCTCATCCAGGACAGGGAGGGATAGCAATCAGCCCCAGCATTTT. Residues: CASSSRTGRDSNQPQHF.

The chain uses TRBV15 and TRBJ1-1; maybe TRBD1 (5 bases). The V end lost 5 bases, the J end lost 3 bases, and 16 bases lay between the germline ends. Germline V lookup: CDR1 LNHNV, CDR2 YYDKDF (reference sequence). The CDR3 is 15 amino acids. The CDR3 is CATSPWTTGDTEAFF. The CDR3 coding sequence is TGTGCCACCAGCCCTTGGACAACCGGGGACACTGAAGCTTTCTTT. Variable domain in full (rest from reference TRBV15 and TRBJ1-1): DAMVIQNPRYQVTQFGKPVTLSCSQTLNHNVMYWYQQKSSQAPKLLFHYYDKDFNNEADTPDNFQSRRPNTSFCFLDIRSPGLGDTAMYLCATSPWTTGDTEAFFGQGTRLTVV.

This chain joins TRBV5-6 and TRBJ2-7; TRBD1 aligns across 8 bases. V lost 0 bases to trimming and J lost 3 bases; unmatched junction nucleotides: 8. Germline V gene lookup returns CDR1 SGHDT and CDR2 YYEEEE. This CDR3 contains 16 residues. The CDR3, as DNA: TGTGCCAGCAGCTTGGCCCCCAGGACAGGGCGCTACGAGCAGTACTTC. Translating gives CASSLAPRTGRYEQYF.

The V and J genes are TRBV28 and TRBJ1-2; perhaps TRBD1 as D (6 bases). V shed 5 bases and J shed 4 bases, with 17 bases lying between them. This CDR3 has 15 amino acids. From germline, CDR1 is MDHEN and CDR2 SYDVKM. The CDR3 spells CASSVFGQLLYGYTF. The CDR3 DNA is TGTGCCAGCAGTGTCTTTGGACAGCTCCTCTATGGCTACACCTTC.